Below, 26 T cell receptor beta chains from the same sample are listed, as sequenced in a study of blood T cell repertoires in COVID-19. Profiling relied on immunoSEQ multiplex PCR, and the TCRdb table lists in-frame clones only, not all of them. The sample records about 430,000 clones, roughly 90% being singletons. The sequenced sample was PBMCs or T cells enriched from blood (not recorded which). The receptors were sampled from a woman younger than 30 who had been exposed to COVID-19.

This clone is a singleton in its sample. V gene TRBV13 combines with J gene TRBJ1-2; 10 bases fit TRBD1. The CDR3 extends over 15 amino acids. V lost 1 base to trimming and J lost 5 bases; unmatched junction nucleotides: 4. Germline V gene data show CDR1 as PRHDT and CDR2 as FYEKMQ (reference sequence). This chain's CDR3 is CASSLAGTGAYGYTF. CDR3 DNA: TGTGCCAGCAGCTTAGCCGGGACAGGGGCTTATGGCTACACCTTC.

The chain employs TRBV30 and TRBJ1-2; TRBD1 might be the D (6 bases). Trimming shortened V by 0 bases and J by 4 bases, and 21 bases separated the two germline ends. Germline CDR1 GTSNPN, CDR2 SVGIG (reference sequence). CDR3 length: 17 residues. DNA for the CDR3: TGTGCCTGGAGTGTACAGGTTTTGGACAGTGATCCCTATGGCTACACCTTC. Its protein product is CAWSVQVLDSDPYGYTF.

V and J are TRBV30 and TRBJ1-2; unclear D gene. V was pared by 4 bases and J by 8 bases, with 14 bases between. CDR1 GTSNPN and CDR2 SVGIG come from the germline V gene (reference sequence). This CDR3 contains 12 residues. The CDR3 loop reads CAWKEGGYGYTF. The CDR3 region has the DNA TGTGCCTGGAAAGAGGGAGGATACGGCTACACCTTC. Filled out from reference TRBV30 and TRBJ1-2, the complete variable domain reads SQTIHQWPATLVQPVGSPLSLECTVEGTSNPNLYWYRQAAGRGLQLLFYSVGIGQISSEVPQNLSASRPQDRQFILSSKKLLLSDSGFYLCAWKEGGYGYTFGSGTRLTVV.

The rearrangement joins TRBV9 to TRBJ2-1, with D perhaps TRBD2 (5 bases). There are 16 residues in the CDR3. Germline V gene lookup returns CDR1 SGDLS and CDR2 YYNGEE. The germline V and J ends were trimmed by 0 bases and 0 bases, with 10 bases remaining between them. The CDR3 reads CASSVGLGSSYNEQFF. In DNA, the CDR3 is TGTGCCAGCAGCGTAGGTTTGGGGAGCTCCTACAATGAGCAGTTCTTC.

The CDR3: CASSYSRTLASHEQYF. CDR3 DNA sequence: TGTGCCAGCAGTTACTCACGTACGTTGGCTAGCCACGAGCAGTACTTC. This chain connects TRBV6-5 to TRBJ2-7; D may be TRBD2 (5 bases). Germline loops: CDR1 MNHEY, CDR2 SVGAGI. Trimming shortened V by 0 bases and J by 5 bases, and 17 bases separated the two germline ends. The CDR3 runs 16 residues.

The V call is TRBV20-1, the J call TRBJ2-3, with 11 bases identical to TRBD2. V was clipped by 3 bases and J by 0 bases; unmatched bases: 5. The CDR3 consists of 16 residues. Germline CDR1 reads DFQATT; CDR2 reads SNEGSKA (reference sequence). The CDR3 nucleotides read TGCAGTGCTAGTAGGGGACTAGCGGCTAGCACAGATACGCAGTATTTT. Its protein product is CSASRGLAASTDTQYF.

This rearrangement joins TRBV7-3 to TRBJ2-3, with TRBD2 identical over 7 bases. With 4 bases clipped from V and 5 bases from J, the junction kept 0 bases outside the gene matches. CDR1 is SGHTA, CDR2 FQGTGA, per germline. CDR3 length: 12 residues. CDR3 DNA sequence: TGTGCCAGCAGCTGGGAGGGAGATACGCAGTATTTT. It encodes CASSWEGDTQYF.

The rearrangement uses TRBV6-2 or TRBV6-3 and TRBJ1-1; D not certain. Per germline, CDR1 MNHEY and CDR2 SVGEGT. CDR3 size: 13 residues. V lost 2 bases and J 2 bases, leaving 6 bases between the germline ends. Here the CDR3 reads CASSYLKNTEAFF. The CDR3 DNA reads TGTGCCAGCAGTTACCTTAAAAACACTGAAGCTTTCTTT.

The CDR3 sequence is CASRTGDNQPQHF. Written as DNA, the CDR3 is TGTGCCAGCAGGACAGGGGATAATCAGCCCCAGCATTTT. The chain uses TRBV2 and TRBJ1-5, with 8 nucleotides matching TRBD1. Germline trimming cut 6 bases from V and 4 bases from J; bases unmatched to any gene: 2. Germline assignment: CDR1 SNHLY and CDR2 FYNNEI. The CDR3 is made up of 13 amino acids.

The chain uses TRBV5-5 and TRBJ1-4; TRBD1 might be the D (6 bases). The CDR3 has 16 amino acids. V lost 2 bases and J lost 4, with 15 bases in between. Germline V lookup: CDR1 SGHKS, CDR2 YYEKEE (reference sequence). The chain's CDR3 is CASSFGSGQLNEKLFF. DNA for the CDR3: TGTGCCAGCAGCTTCGGTTCAGGACAGCTTAATGAAAAACTGTTTTTT.

The J gene is TRBJ1-4, the V gene TRBV7-6; D gene ambiguous. Trimming took off 3 bases at V and 3 bases at J, with 8 bases between the two ends. Germline CDR1 reads SGHVS; CDR2 reads FNYEAQ. This CDR3 has 14 residues. Here the CDR3 reads CASSLLQSNEKLFF. As DNA, the CDR3 is TGTGCCAGCAGCTTGTTACAGTCTAATGAAAAACTGTTTTTT.

The CDR3 DNA is TGTGCCAGCAGCTTAGGTCGGGGGAGCTCCTACAATGAGCAGTTCTTC. This codes for CASSLGRGSSYNEQFF. This sequence joins TRBV11-2 and TRBJ2-1; D is possibly TRBD2 (6 bases). Germline V CDR1 and CDR2: SGHAT, FQNNGV. The CDR3 runs 16 residues. The germline V and J ends were trimmed by 1 base and 0 bases, with 10 bases remaining between them.

V gene TRBV4-1 combines with J gene TRBJ1-2, with a possible D match to TRBD1 (6 bases). The germline gives CDR1 MGHRA, CDR2 YSYEKL. The CDR3 loop spans 15 amino acids. Trimming shortened V by 4 bases and J by 2 bases, and 14 bases separated the two germline ends. Written as DNA, the CDR3 is TGCGCCAGCAGCCTCGCACAGGGAGGGAACTATGGCTACACCTTC. The encoded protein is CASSLAQGGNYGYTF.

The chain recombines TRBV6-1 with TRBJ2-7, with D possibly TRBD2 on 5 matching bases. Trimming removed 2 bases at V and 2 bases at J, with 10 bases between. This CDR3 is 14 amino acids long. Germline CDR1 MNHNS, CDR2 SASEGT. CDR3 coding DNA: TGTGCCAGCAGTGAAAGCCGGGGTCCCTACGAGCAGTACTTC. Amino acids: CASSESRGPYEQYF.

This chain connects TRBV7-8 to TRBJ1-5; the D gene is possibly TRBD1 (5 bases). The CDR3 consists of 16 residues. Germline CDR1 SGHVS, CDR2 FQNEAQ. V was trimmed by 5 bases and J by 4 bases, leaving 18 bases between them. CDR3 amino acids: CASSQSSGVSNQPQHF. In DNA form, the CDR3 reads TGTGCCAGCAGCCAATCCTCGGGGGTCTCGAATCAGCCCCAGCATTTT.

The chain joins TRBV6-2 or TRBV6-3 to TRBJ1-5; the D gene is possibly TRBD1 (6 bases). Germline V gene lookup returns CDR1 MNHEY and CDR2 SVGEGT. This CDR3 contains 15 residues. V lost 3 bases to trimming and J lost 4 bases, with 13 bases between them. The CDR3 coding sequence is TGTGCCAGCAGTTATATCGGACAGAAGAATCAGCCCCAGCATTTT. Its protein product is CASSYIGQKNQPQHF.

This clone was detected only once. This chain links TRBV11-2 with TRBJ2-1; possible D gene TRBD2, 6 bases. With 4 bases removed from V and 1 base from J, the gap between germline ends came to 17 bases. In germline, CDR1 is SGHAT, CDR2 FQNNGV. The CDR3 totals 17 residues. The CDR3 protein is CASSSPRDGGSYNEQFF. CDR3 DNA sequence: TGTGCCAGCAGCTCCCCTCGGGACGGGGGATCCTACAATGAGCAGTTCTTC.

The gene calls are TRBV6-5 and TRBJ2-3; 7 bases fit TRBD2. With V trimmed by 6 bases and J by 4 bases, 7 bases remained unmatched. The CDR3 totals 14 residues. Germline CDR1 MNHEY, CDR2 SVGAGI. The CDR3 DNA reads as TGTGCCAGCAGGGTTGGGGGAGGGGCAGATACGCAGTATTTT. Its protein product is CASRVGGGADTQYF.

This clone was seen just once. This rearrangement joins TRBV4-1 to TRBJ1-5, with D tentatively TRBD1 (6 bases). Germline CDR1 and CDR2: MGHRA and YSYEKL. The CDR3 is 13 amino acids. Between the trimmed V and J ends, which lost 8 bases and 3 bases, there was a span of 11 bases. This CDR3 reads CASGQWPNQPQHF. CDR3 nucleotides: TGCGCCAGCGGACAGTGGCCCAATCAGCCCCAGCATTTT.

The chain combines TRBV7-6 with TRBJ2-3, with 10 bases identical to TRBD2. V shed 5 bases and J 2 bases; nucleotides not matched to a gene: 7. Germline V CDR1 and CDR2: SGHVS, FNYEAQ. The CDR3 has 16 amino acids. The CDR3 DNA follows: TGTGCCAGCAGCCTACGGACTAGCGGAATCACAGATACGCAGTATTTT. Encoded protein: CASSLRTSGITDTQYF.

The chain uses TRBV27 and TRBJ2-5; D is uncertain. From germline, CDR1 is MNHEY and CDR2 SMNVEV (reference sequence). CDR3 length equals 13 residues. The V end was cut by 5 bases, the J end by 5 bases, with 12 bases between. The CDR3 DNA follows: TGTGCCAGCAGTCTCAACAGAGTCGAGACCCAGTACTTC. It is translated as CASSLNRVETQYF.

The J gene is TRBJ2-1, the V gene TRBV19; 14 bases are shared with TRBD2. V shed 4 bases, J shed 2 bases, and the junction held 1 base outside the gene matches. Germline assignment: CDR1 LNHDA and CDR2 SQIVND (reference sequence). CDR3 length equals 16 residues. The CDR3 region has the DNA TGTGCCAGTAGTAGGGGACTAGCGGGAGCCTACAATGAGCAGTTCTTC. As protein: CASSRGLAGAYNEQFF.

The CDR3 DNA reads as TGTGCCAGCAGCCAAGATGCACTATCCACCGGGGAGCTGTTTTTT. Its protein product is CASSQDALSTGELFF. The rearrangement links TRBV4-2 to TRBJ2-2; D is unresolved. The CDR3 is 15 amino acids. V was cut by 0 bases and J by 4 bases, with 9 bases left in between. CDR1 and CDR2 from the germline V gene are LGHNA and YNFKEQ.

The chain couples TRBV28 to TRBJ1-1, with D unclear. Germline V gene sequence: CDR1 MDHEN, CDR2 SYDVKM. Trimming removed 3 bases at V and 7 bases at J, with 6 bases between. The length of the CDR3 is 11 residues. The CDR3 is CASSFRSEAFF. As DNA, the CDR3 is TGTGCCAGCAGTTTTCGGAGTGAAGCTTTCTTT.

This clone was recorded only once. The chain employs TRBV7-9 and TRBJ1-4; D possibly corresponds to TRBD1 (6 bases). This CDR3 region has 15 residues. V shed 8 bases and J shed 0 bases, with 13 bases lying between them. Germline V gene data show CDR1 as SEHNR and CDR2 as FQNEAQ (reference sequence). The CDR3 bases are TGTGCCAGCGCCCGACAGGACGCAACTAATGAAAAACTGTTTTTT. Translating it yields CASARQDATNEKLFF. The entire variable domain, with the rest obtained from reference TRBV7-9 and TRBJ1-4, is as follows: DTGVSQNPRHKITKRGQNVTFRCDPISEHNRLYWYRQTLGQGPEFLTYFQNEAQLEKSRLLSDRFSAERPKGSFSTLEIQRTEQGDSAMYLCASARQDATNEKLFFGSGTQLSVL.

This clone has a single count. The chain links TRBV7-2 to TRBJ1-1; TRBD1 matches 7 bases. The J segment lost 1 base and the V segment lost 3 bases, leaving 2 bases of the junction unmatched. The germline V gene has CDR1 SGHTA and CDR2 FQGNSA. The CDR3 has 14 residues. In DNA form, the CDR3 reads TGTGCCAGCAGCTTCACAGGGGCGAACACTGAAGCTTTCTTT. Translating gives CASSFTGANTEAFF.